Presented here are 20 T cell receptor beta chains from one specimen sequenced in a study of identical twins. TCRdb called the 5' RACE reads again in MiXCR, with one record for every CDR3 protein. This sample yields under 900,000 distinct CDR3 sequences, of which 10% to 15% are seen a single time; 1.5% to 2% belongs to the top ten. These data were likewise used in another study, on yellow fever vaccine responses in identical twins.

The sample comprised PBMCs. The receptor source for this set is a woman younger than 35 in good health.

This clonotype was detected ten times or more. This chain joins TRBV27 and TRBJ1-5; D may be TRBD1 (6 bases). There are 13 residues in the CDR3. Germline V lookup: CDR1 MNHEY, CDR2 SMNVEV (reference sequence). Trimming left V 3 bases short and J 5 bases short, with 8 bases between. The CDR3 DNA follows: TGTGCCAGCAGTTTGGGGGCATATCAGCCCCAGCATTTT. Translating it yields CASSLGAYQPQHF.

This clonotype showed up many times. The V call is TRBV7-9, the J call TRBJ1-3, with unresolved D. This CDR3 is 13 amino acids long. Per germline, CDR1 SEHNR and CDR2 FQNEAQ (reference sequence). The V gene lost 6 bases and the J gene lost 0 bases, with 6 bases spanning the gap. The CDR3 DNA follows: TGTGCCAGCAGTTCCGGCTCTGGAAACACCATATATTTT. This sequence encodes CASSSGSGNTIYF.

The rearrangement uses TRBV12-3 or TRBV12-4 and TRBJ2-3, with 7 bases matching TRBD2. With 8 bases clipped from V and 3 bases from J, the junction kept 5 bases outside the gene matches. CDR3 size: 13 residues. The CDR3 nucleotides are TGTGCCAGCCGGGGGGACGGGACAGATACGCAGTATTTT. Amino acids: CASRGDGTDTQYF.

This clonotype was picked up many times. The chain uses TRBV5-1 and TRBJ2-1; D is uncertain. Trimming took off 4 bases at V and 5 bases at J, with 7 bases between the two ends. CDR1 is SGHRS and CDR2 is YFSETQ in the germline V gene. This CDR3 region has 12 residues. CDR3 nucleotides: TGCGCCAGCAGCGTGAATAACAATGAGCAGTTCTTC. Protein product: CASSVNNNEQFF.

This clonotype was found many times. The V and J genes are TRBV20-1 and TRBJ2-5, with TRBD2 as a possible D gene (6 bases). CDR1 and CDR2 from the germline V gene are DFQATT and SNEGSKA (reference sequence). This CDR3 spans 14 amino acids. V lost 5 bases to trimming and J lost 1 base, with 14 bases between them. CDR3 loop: CSAPKAGTQETQYF. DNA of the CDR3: TGCAGTGCTCCGAAGGCGGGGACCCAAGAGACCCAGTACTTC.

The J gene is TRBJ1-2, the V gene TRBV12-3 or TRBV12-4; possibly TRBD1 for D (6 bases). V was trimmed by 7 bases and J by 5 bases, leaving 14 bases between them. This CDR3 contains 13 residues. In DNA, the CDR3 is TGTGCCAGCACCGCCGCAGGGGCATATGGCTACACCTTC. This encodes CASTAAGAYGYTF.

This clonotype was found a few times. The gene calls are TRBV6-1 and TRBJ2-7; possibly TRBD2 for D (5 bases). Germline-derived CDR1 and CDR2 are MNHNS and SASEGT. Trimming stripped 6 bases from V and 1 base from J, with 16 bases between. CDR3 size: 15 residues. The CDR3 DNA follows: TGTGCCAGCAGCCTTGCCCCGACGGGATCCTACGAGCAGTACTTC. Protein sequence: CASSLAPTGSYEQYF.

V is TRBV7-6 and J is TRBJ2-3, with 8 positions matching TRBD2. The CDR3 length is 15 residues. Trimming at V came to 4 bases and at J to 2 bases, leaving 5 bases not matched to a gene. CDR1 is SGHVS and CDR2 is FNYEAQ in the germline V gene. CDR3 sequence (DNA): TGTGCCAGCAGCTCCCCGGGGGGGTACACAGATACGCAGTATTTT. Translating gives CASSSPGGYTDTQYF.

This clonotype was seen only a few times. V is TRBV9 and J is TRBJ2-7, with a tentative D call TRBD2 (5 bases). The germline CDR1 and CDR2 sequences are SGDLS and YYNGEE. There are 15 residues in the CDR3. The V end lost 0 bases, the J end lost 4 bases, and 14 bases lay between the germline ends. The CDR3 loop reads CASSVGTDTVYEQYF. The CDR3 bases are TGTGCCAGCAGCGTAGGGACTGACACCGTATACGAGCAGTACTTC.

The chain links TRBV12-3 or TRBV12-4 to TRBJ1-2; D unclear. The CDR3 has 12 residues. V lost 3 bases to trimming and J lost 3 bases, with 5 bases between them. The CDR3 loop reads CASSFMDYGYTF. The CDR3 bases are TGTGCCAGCAGTTTTATGGACTATGGCTACACCTTC.

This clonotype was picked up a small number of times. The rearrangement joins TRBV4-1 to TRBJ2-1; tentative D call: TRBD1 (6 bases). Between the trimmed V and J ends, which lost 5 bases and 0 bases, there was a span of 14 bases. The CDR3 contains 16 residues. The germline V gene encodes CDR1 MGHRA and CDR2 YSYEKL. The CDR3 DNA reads TGCGCCAGCAGCTACCCTACAGGGATCTCCTACAATGAGCAGTTCTTC. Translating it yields CASSYPTGISYNEQFF.

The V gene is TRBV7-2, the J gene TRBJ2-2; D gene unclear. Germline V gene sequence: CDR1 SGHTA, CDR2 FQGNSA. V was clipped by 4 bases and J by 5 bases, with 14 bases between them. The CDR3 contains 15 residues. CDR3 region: CASSSTNLITGELFF. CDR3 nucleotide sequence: TGTGCCAGCAGCTCGACAAACCTAATAACCGGGGAGCTGTTTTTT. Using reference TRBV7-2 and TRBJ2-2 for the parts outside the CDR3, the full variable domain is GAGVSQSPSNKVTEKGKDVELRCDPISGHTALYWYRQSLGQGLEFLIYFQGNSAPDKSGLPSDRFSAERTGGSVSTLTIQRTQQEDSAVYLCASSSTNLITGELFFGEGSRLTVL.

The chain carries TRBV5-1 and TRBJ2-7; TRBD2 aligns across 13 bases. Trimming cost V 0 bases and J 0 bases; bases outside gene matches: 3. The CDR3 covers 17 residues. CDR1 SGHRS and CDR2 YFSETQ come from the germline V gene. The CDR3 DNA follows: TGCGCCAGCAGCTTGGACAGACTAGCGGGGGGCTCCTACGAGCAGTACTTC. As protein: CASSLDRLAGGSYEQYF.

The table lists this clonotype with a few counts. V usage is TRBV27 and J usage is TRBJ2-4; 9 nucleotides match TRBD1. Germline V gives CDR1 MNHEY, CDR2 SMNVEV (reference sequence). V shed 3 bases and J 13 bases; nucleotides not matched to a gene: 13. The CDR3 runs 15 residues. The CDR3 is CASSLKQGQGFLQYF. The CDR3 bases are TGTGCCAGCAGTTTGAAACAGGGACAGGGATTTTTGCAGTACTTC.

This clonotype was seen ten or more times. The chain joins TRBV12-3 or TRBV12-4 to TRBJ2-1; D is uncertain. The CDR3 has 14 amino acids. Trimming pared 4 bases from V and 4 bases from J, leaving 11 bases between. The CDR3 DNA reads TGTGCCAGCAGTTCTCCCAGGATTTACAATGAGCAGTTCTTC. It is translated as CASSSPRIYNEQFF.

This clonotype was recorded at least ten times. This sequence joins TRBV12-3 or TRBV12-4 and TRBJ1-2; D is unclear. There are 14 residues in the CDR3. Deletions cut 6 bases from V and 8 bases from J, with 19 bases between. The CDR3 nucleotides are TGTGCCAGCAGGCCGCCGTGGAGATTTGGGGGCTACACCTTC. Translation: CASRPPWRFGGYTF.

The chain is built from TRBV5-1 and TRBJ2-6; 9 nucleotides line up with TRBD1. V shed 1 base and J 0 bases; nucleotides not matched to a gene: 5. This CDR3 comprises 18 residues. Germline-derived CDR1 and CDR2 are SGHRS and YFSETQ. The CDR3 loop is CASSLILGQGSGANVLTF. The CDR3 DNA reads TGCGCCAGCAGCTTGATTTTGGGACAGGGCTCTGGGGCCAACGTCCTGACTTTC.

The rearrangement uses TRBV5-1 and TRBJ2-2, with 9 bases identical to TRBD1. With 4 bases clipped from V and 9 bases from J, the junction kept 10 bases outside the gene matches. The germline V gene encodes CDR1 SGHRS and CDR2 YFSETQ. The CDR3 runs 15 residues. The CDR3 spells CASSRGEDRGRELFF. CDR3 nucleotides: TGCGCCAGCAGCCGGGGAGAGGACAGGGGTCGGGAGCTGTTTTTT.

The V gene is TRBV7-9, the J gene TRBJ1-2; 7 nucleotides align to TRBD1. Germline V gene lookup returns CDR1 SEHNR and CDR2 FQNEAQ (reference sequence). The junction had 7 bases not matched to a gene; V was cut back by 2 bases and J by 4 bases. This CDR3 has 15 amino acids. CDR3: CASSLTGEEFYGYTF. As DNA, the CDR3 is TGTGCCAGCAGCTTAACAGGGGAGGAATTCTATGGCTACACCTTC.

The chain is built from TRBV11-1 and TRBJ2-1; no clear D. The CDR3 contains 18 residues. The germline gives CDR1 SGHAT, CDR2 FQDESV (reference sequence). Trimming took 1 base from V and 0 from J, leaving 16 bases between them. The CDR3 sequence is CASSLVFGSSSSYNEQFF. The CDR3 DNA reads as TGTGCCAGCAGCTTAGTTTTCGGCTCAAGTAGCTCCTACAATGAGCAGTTCTTC.